This T cell receptor (beta chain) was sequenced during a study of T cells in Graves' hyperthyroidism and ophthalmopathy. Many counts were recorded for this clonotype. Its antigen is unidentified. Points from the study as a whole: A model built on 13 V-J features separated ophthalmopathy from stable hyperthyroidism.

The TCR beta CDR3 regions underwent amplification using RNA transcripts as the source. RT-PCR in the first round (using the HTBI primer set) targeted the TCR CDR3. Using its own MiXCR run on the multiplex PCR reads, TCRdb lists one record per CDR3 protein. Found here are 600,000 to 650,000 distinct CDR3 sequences, around 20% of them singletons; the top ten hold approximately 30%. This CDR3 is built from 15 residues. The germline V gene has CDR1 SQVTM and CDR2 ANQGSEA. The V gene lost 4 bases and the J gene lost 1 base, with 16 bases spanning the gap. Diagnosis rested on symptoms, serum thyroxine and TRAb, thyroid ultrasound, and orbital computed tomography.

Sequenced input: blood. V and J are TRBV29-1 and TRBJ1-1, with a weak D call TRBD1 (5 bases). This receptor was taken from a man aged 30 to 39 with Graves' ophthalmopathy. This CDR3 is CSVVSWAGRNTEAFF. CDR3 coding DNA: TGCAGCGTTGTTTCTTGGGCAGGGCGGAACACTGAAGCTTTCTTT.